Below, 22 T cell receptor beta chains from the same sample are listed, as sequenced in a study of OX40 agonist ivuxolimab in advanced cancers. Profiling relied on immunoSEQ multiplex PCR, and the TCRdb table lists in-frame clones only, not all of them. In the table there are tens of thousands of clones, approximately 94% of which are singletons. Here the sequenced sample was CD4+ or CD8+ T cells sorted from blood, taken in a trial of the OX40 agonist ivuxolimab. These receptors were collected from an adult with an advanced solid tumor such as melanoma, head and neck, liver or kidney cancer.

The chain is built from TRBV28 and TRBJ2-5; D tentatively reads TRBD1 or TRBD2 (5 bases each). The CDR3 has 14 amino acids. V was shortened by 5 bases and J by 0 bases, with 10 bases between the two germline ends. Per the germline V gene, CDR1 is MDHEN and CDR2 is SYDVKM. This CDR3 reads CASSGGRHQETQYF. CDR3 coding DNA: TGTGCCAGCAGTGGGGGACGGCACCAAGAGACCCAGTACTTC.

The chain carries TRBV7-9 and TRBJ2-3, with D tentatively TRBD2 (5 bases). The CDR3 extends over 14 amino acids. CDR1 SEHNR and CDR2 FQNEAQ come from the germline V gene (reference sequence). V gave up 5 bases and J gave up 8 bases, with 17 bases separating them. The CDR3 spells CASSDRTLAGTQYF. The DNA of the CDR3 is TGTGCCAGCAGCGATAGAACCTTGGCGGGTACGCAGTATTTT.

The chain links TRBV4-1 to TRBJ2-1; D is unclear. V shed 6 bases and J shed 9 bases, with 12 bases lying between them. The germline V gene encodes CDR1 MGHRA and CDR2 YSYEKL. The CDR3 totals 12 residues. The CDR3 nucleotides are TGCGCCAGCAGTTCGAGTAAGGGTGAGCAGTTCTTC. Amino acid sequence: CASSSSKGEQFF.

The chain joins TRBV6-5 to TRBJ2-2, with 7 bases identical to TRBD2. CDR1 is MNHEY, CDR2 SVGAGI, per germline. The CDR3 contains 16 residues. V shed 2 bases, J shed 6 bases, and the junction held 9 bases outside the gene matches. The CDR3 spells CASSYQSSGLSGELFF. CDR3 sequence (DNA): TGTGCCAGCAGTTACCAGTCTAGCGGACTATCCGGGGAGCTGTTTTTT.

The chain links TRBV6-5 to TRBJ1-5; no clear D. Trimming cost V 7 bases and J 3 bases, with 7 bases left between them. Per the germline V gene, CDR1 is MNHEY and CDR2 is SVGAGI. The CDR3 covers 12 residues. The CDR3 loop reads CASKTHNQPQHF. DNA of the CDR3: TGTGCCAGCAAGACCCACAATCAGCCCCAGCATTTT.

The chain recombines TRBV7-7 with TRBJ2-7; no clear D gene. The length of the CDR3 is 13 residues. CDR1 is SSHAT and CDR2 is FNYEAQ in the germline V gene (reference sequence). Trimming shortened V by 5 bases and J by 3 bases, and 11 bases separated the two germline ends. CDR3 region: CASSPALGYEQYF. CDR3 in DNA: TGTGCCAGCAGCCCAGCGTTAGGCTACGAGCAGTACTTC.

This rearrangement joins TRBV19 to TRBJ1-4, with TRBD1 matching over 10 bases. V trimming: 5 bases; J trimming: 5 bases; junction bases outside the gene matches: 8. The CDR3 loop spans 16 amino acids. Germline assignment: CDR1 LNHDA and CDR2 SQIVND (reference sequence). CDR3 coding DNA: TGTGCCAGTAGTGCAAACGACAGGGGGCTGAATGAAAAACTGTTTTTT. Amino acids: CASSANDRGLNEKLFF.

This chain joins TRBV7-6 and TRBJ2-2, with D possibly TRBD2 on 6 matching bases. CDR1 and CDR2 from the germline V gene are SGHVS and FNYEAQ. CDR3 length equals 13 residues. The V end was cut by 4 bases, the J end by 7 bases, with 10 bases between. The CDR3 region is CASSSGAGGELFF. In DNA form, the CDR3 reads TGTGCCAGCAGCTCCGGAGCGGGCGGGGAGCTGTTTTTT.

The V call is TRBV6-5, the J call TRBJ2-7; tentatively, D is TRBD1 or TRBD2 (6 bases each). This CDR3 contains 14 residues. V was pared by 4 bases and J by 2 bases, with 12 bases between. Germline CDR1 reads MNHEY; CDR2 reads SVGAGI. CDR3 sequence reads: CASSSTEGAYEQYF. The CDR3, as DNA: TGTGCCAGCAGTTCCACGGAGGGGGCCTACGAGCAGTACTTC.

The J gene is TRBJ1-1, the V gene TRBV5-4; D is possibly TRBD1 (5 bases). Germline-derived CDR1 and CDR2 are SGHNT and YYREEE (reference sequence). CDR3 length equals 14 residues. Trimming left V 4 bases short and J 1 base short, with 11 bases between. CDR3 loop: CASSQLGENTEAFF. The CDR3 bases are TGTGCCAGCAGCCAACTGGGGGAGAACACTGAAGCTTTCTTT. The whole variable domain, remainder taken from reference TRBV5-4 and TRBJ1-1, is ETGVTQSPTHLIKTRGQQVTLRCSSQSGHNTVSWYQQALGQGPQFIFQYYREEENGRGNFPPRFSGLQFPNYSSELNVNALELDDSALYLCASSQLGENTEAFFGQGTRLTVV.

V is TRBV6-6 and J is TRBJ1-5; D ambiguous. The CDR3 spans 16 residues. CDR1 is MNHNY, CDR2 SVGAGI, per germline (reference sequence). V lost 5 bases and J 7 bases, leaving 21 bases between the germline ends. This CDR3 reads CASSHLSGVEGQPQHF. CDR3 sequence (DNA): TGTGCCAGCAGTCACCTCTCTGGGGTCGAGGGCCAGCCCCAGCATTTT.

The rearrangement uses TRBV27 and TRBJ2-1, with D hard to call. Germline V gene lookup returns CDR1 MNHEY and CDR2 SMNVEV (reference sequence). The CDR3 contains 15 residues. V dropped 5 bases and J dropped 6 bases, with 17 bases sitting between them. This CDR3 reads CASSLQGPRFNEQFF. CDR3 coding DNA: TGTGCCAGCAGTCTCCAAGGGCCCCGCTTCAATGAGCAGTTCTTC.

The chain recombines TRBV7-9 with TRBJ2-5; TRBD1 matches 9 bases. The better agreement between TRBJ2-7 and the DNA end casts doubt on the J call. Germline V CDR1 and CDR2: SEHNR, FQNEAQ (reference sequence). CDR3 length equals 15 residues. CDR3 loop: CASRPPGQGTFEQYF. CDR3 bases: TGTGCCAGCCGTCCTCCGGGACAGGGAACATTCGAGCAGTACTTC.

The rearrangement joins TRBV5-1 to TRBJ2-1; no clear D. Germline V gives CDR1 SGHRS, CDR2 YFSETQ. This CDR3 has 14 amino acids. Deletions cut 7 bases from V and 1 base from J, with 12 bases between. The CDR3 nucleotides read TGCGCCAGCGGCATCGACCAATCCTACAATGAGCAGTTCTTC. Residues: CASGIDQSYNEQFF. Variable domain in full (rest from reference TRBV5-1 and TRBJ2-1): KAGVTQTPRYLIKTRGQQVTLSCSPISGHRSVSWYQQTPGQGLQFLFEYFSETQRNKGNFPGRFSGRQFSNSRSEMNVSTLELGDSALYLCASGIDQSYNEQFFGPGTRLTVL.

The V gene is TRBV28, the J gene TRBJ1-1; the match to TRBD1 covers 7 bases. The CDR3 has 14 amino acids. V gave up 2 bases and J gave up 0 bases; unmatched junction bases: 0. From germline, CDR1 is MDHEN and CDR2 SYDVKM. Here the CDR3 reads CASSLGTVNTEAFF. As DNA, the CDR3 is TGTGCCAGCAGTTTAGGGACAGTGAACACTGAAGCTTTCTTT.

The V call is TRBV28, the J call TRBJ1-1; D may be TRBD1 (5 bases). V was trimmed by 6 bases and J by 7 bases, leaving 18 bases between them. This CDR3 is 14 amino acids long. The germline CDR1 and CDR2 sequences are MDHEN and SYDVKM. CDR3 protein: CASSPRGRVGEAFF. The CDR3 bases are TGTGCCAGCAGCCCCCGGGGGAGGGTAGGTGAAGCTTTCTTT.

CDR3 sequence (DNA): TGTGCCAGCAGCTCGCCGGGACGGAACTCCTACGAGCAGTACTTC. Encoded protein: CASSSPGRNSYEQYF. The chain has TRBV7-9 and TRBJ2-7; either TRBD1 or TRBD2 may supply D (5 bases each). The CDR3 contains 15 residues. The ends were cut back, 4 bases at V and 0 bases at J, with 13 bases in the middle. Germline V gene sequence: CDR1 SEHNR, CDR2 FQNEAQ (reference sequence). Looking up the rest from reference TRBV7-9 and TRBJ2-7 gives the full variable domain: DTGVSQNPRHKITKRGQNVTFRCDPISEHNRLYWYRQTLGQGPEFLTYFQNEAQLEKSRLLSDRFSAERPKGSFSTLEIQRTEQGDSAMYLCASSSPGRNSYEQYFGPGTRLTVT.

The CDR3 is CSVGGGTGYQETQYF. DNA of the CDR3: TGCAGCGTCGGAGGCGGGACAGGGTACCAAGAGACCCAGTACTTC. The V gene is TRBV29-1, the J gene TRBJ2-5, with TRBD1 matching over 9 bases. V lost 6 bases, J lost 0 bases, and 8 bases stayed unmatched. Germline V gene sequence: CDR1 SQVTM, CDR2 ANQGSEA. This CDR3 spans 15 amino acids.

The chain is built from TRBV15 and TRBJ2-5; D is unresolved. The V end lost 3 bases, the J end lost 0 bases, and 17 bases lay between the germline ends. Looked up from germline, CDR1 is LNHNV and CDR2 is YYDKDF (reference sequence). CDR3 length: 17 amino acids. The CDR3 coding sequence is TGTGCCACCAGCAGTGAACACCGGCACCAGTACCAAGAGACCCAGTACTTC. It codes for CATSSEHRHQYQETQYF. Variable domain in full (rest from reference TRBV15 and TRBJ2-5): DAMVIQNPRYQVTQFGKPVTLSCSQTLNHNVMYWYQQKSSQAPKLLFHYYDKDFNNEADTPDNFQSRRPNTSFCFLDIRSPGLGDTAMYLCATSSEHRHQYQETQYFGPGTRLLVL.

The chain employs TRBV6-1 and TRBJ1-5; D unresolved. The CDR3 sequence is 12 residues long. V gave up 8 bases and J gave up 2 bases, with 7 bases separating them. CDR1 and CDR2 from the germline V gene are MNHNS and SASEGT. DNA for the CDR3: TGTGCCAGCTCCCTCGGCAATCAGCCCCAGCATTTT. It translates to CASSLGNQPQHF.

The chain combines TRBV23-1 with TRBJ2-2, with TRBD1 matching over 8 bases. TRBV23-1 is an ORF, with its function uncertain. V shed 4 bases and J 2 bases; nucleotides not matched to a gene: 6. This CDR3 is 16 amino acids long. The CDR3 region has the DNA TGCGCCAGCAGTCCGGACAGGGCGTTAAACACCGGGGAGCTGTTTTTT. Translation: CASSPDRALNTGELFF.

This chain uses TRBV18 with TRBJ2-5, with D possibly matching TRBD2 (5 bases). Germline CDR1 and CDR2: KGHSH and LQKENI. The V gene lost 1 base and the J gene lost 1 base, with 13 bases spanning the gap. The CDR3 has 16 amino acids. CDR3 sequence reads: CASSPQGRGFQETQYF. In DNA form, the CDR3 reads TGTGCCAGCTCACCACAAGGCCGGGGTTTCCAAGAGACCCAGTACTTC.